A single sample is the source of the 28 T cell receptor beta chains below, sequenced in a study of identical twins listed by TCRdb under 2016. Libraries were constructed by 5' RACE. Instrument used: Illumina HiSeq 2000. TCRdb ran its own pipeline on the public reads, namely fastp trimming at Q25 and MiXCR clone calling, and kept in-frame beta chains. A single entry per CDR3 protein holds the most common genes and DNA from its merged rows. This sample is represented by about 240,000 distinct CDR3 sequences; roughly 12% of them were singletons. The leading ten clones occupy 3.5% to 5% of the sample. Separately, the same data were catalogued under a study of yellow fever vaccine responses in identical twins.

Sequencing input: memory (CD45RO+) T cells sorted from blood. Taken with the paper, the label for cell subset or site translates to: CD45RO+ enriched T cells. The source is a woman aged 18-29 years in good health.

This clonotype was detected a few times. The chain joins TRBV3-1 to TRBJ2-5, with D possibly matching TRBD1 (5 bases). This CDR3 comprises 14 residues. Per germline, CDR1 LGHDT and CDR2 YNNKEL (reference sequence). Trimming removed 0 bases at V and 5 bases at J, with 10 bases between. CDR3 nucleotides: TGTGCCAGCAGCCAAGATGGGAACAGGGAGACCCAGTACTTC. The encoded protein is CASSQDGNRETQYF.

This clonotype appeared a few times. The V call is TRBV7-2, the J call TRBJ2-7; D may be TRBD2 (5 bases). Germline CDR1 and CDR2: SGHTA and FQGNSA. V was trimmed by 5 bases and J by 2 bases, leaving 13 bases between them. CDR3 length: 14 amino acids. The CDR3 protein is CASSPDWRPYEQYF. The CDR3 nucleotides are TGTGCCAGCAGCCCGGACTGGAGGCCCTACGAGCAGTACTTC. The variable domain in full, with the rest retrieved from reference TRBV7-2 and TRBJ2-7, is GAGVSQSPSNKVTEKGKDVELRCDPISGHTALYWYRQSLGQGLEFLIYFQGNSAPDKSGLPSDRFSAERTGGSVSTLTIQRTQQEDSAVYLCASSPDWRPYEQYFGPGTRLTVT.

This clonotype has ten or more counts. The rearrangement uses TRBV5-1 and TRBJ2-7; 8 positions agree with TRBD2. CDR3 length: 15 residues. V shed 4 bases, J shed 6 bases, and the junction held 12 bases outside the gene matches. Germline values: CDR1 SGHRS, CDR2 YFSETQ. Here the CDR3 reads CASSPGTSKGTEQYF. The CDR3 DNA is TGCGCCAGCAGCCCGGGGACTAGTAAAGGTACCGAGCAGTACTTC.

This clonotype has only a few counts. The V and J genes are TRBV7-9 and TRBJ2-7; D possibly uses TRBD1 or TRBD2 (5 bases each). Germline V gene sequence: CDR1 SEHNR, CDR2 FQNEAQ (reference sequence). V lost 5 bases and J 3 bases, leaving 17 bases between the germline ends. The CDR3 has 15 amino acids. CDR3 sequence reads: CASSPGGTGNYEQYF. The CDR3 DNA follows: TGTGCCAGCAGCCCAGGTGGGACGGGGAACTACGAGCAGTACTTC.

This clonotype was detected a few times. The chain links TRBV5-1 to TRBJ2-2, with TRBD1 matching 9 bases. CDR1 is SGHRS, CDR2 YFSETQ, per germline. This CDR3 contains 17 residues. Trimming removed 0 bases from V and 3 bases from J; junction bases left unmatched: 6. The DNA of the CDR3 is TGCGCCAGCAGCTTGGTCGTGACAGGGGGGGACACCGGGGAGCTGTTTTTT. This codes for CASSLVVTGGDTGELFF.

This sequence joins TRBV28 and TRBJ2-3; a possible D gene is TRBD1 (7 bases). Germline V gene sequence: CDR1 MDHEN, CDR2 SYDVKM. CDR3 length: 16 residues. Trimming removed 5 bases from V and 3 bases from J, with 18 bases in between. CDR3 bases: TGTGCCAGCAGTCAGTTCGCAGGGGGGAAGACAGATACGCAGTATTTT. This encodes CASSQFAGGKTDTQYF.

The genes are TRBV7-9 and TRBJ2-7; TRBD1 matches at 7 bases. Germline assignment: CDR1 SEHNR and CDR2 FQNEAQ (reference sequence). This CDR3 comprises 15 residues. After removal of 6 bases from V and 4 bases from J, the junction contained 12 bases not matched to a gene. CDR3 sequence (DNA): TGTGCCAGCAGGTCGAGACAGGGTGAAGGGTACGAGCAGTACTTC. It encodes CASRSRQGEGYEQYF.

This clonotype has only one observation. This sequence joins TRBV4-2 and TRBJ2-1; 8 bases map to TRBD2. Matching the DNA end better, TRBJ2-7 makes the J call doubtful. Looked up from germline, CDR1 is LGHNA and CDR2 is YNFKEQ. The CDR3 consists of 15 residues. CDR3 in amino acids: CASSQDRGGPNEQYF. CDR3 DNA sequence: TGTGCCAGCAGCCAAGACCGGGGGGGGCCCAATGAGCAGTACTTC.

This clonotype was found many times. The chain has TRBV5-1 and TRBJ2-2; tentatively, D is TRBD1 (7 bases). Trimming stripped 0 bases from V and 5 bases from J, with 14 bases between. Germline-derived CDR1 and CDR2 are SGHRS and YFSETQ. The CDR3 length is 16 residues. CDR3 DNA sequence: TGCGCCAGCAGCTTGGATCCCAGGGGGGTGACCGGGGAGCTGTTTTTT. It specifies CASSLDPRGVTGELFF. The whole variable domain, remainder taken from reference TRBV5-1 and TRBJ2-2, is KAGVTQTPRYLIKTRGQQVTLSCSPISGHRSVSWYQQTPGQGLQFLFEYFSETQRNKGNFPGRFSGRQFSNSRSEMNVSTLELGDSALYLCASSLDPRGVTGELFFGEGSRLTVL.

The V gene is TRBV6-5, the J gene TRBJ1-6, with 7 bases that match TRBD1. V lost 4 bases and J lost 10; bases outside the gene matches: 4. CDR3 length equals 13 residues. The V gene's germline CDR1 is MNHEY and CDR2 SVGAGI. The CDR3 nucleotides read TGTGCCAGCAGTTCGACAGGGAGGTCACCCCTCCACTTT. Protein product: CASSSTGRSPLHF.

This clonotype has only a few counts. This may be a read error: a much more frequent sequence differs by one nucleotide. The chain links TRBV20-1 to TRBJ2-2; 9 positions match TRBD2. The length of the CDR3 is 15 residues. In germline, CDR1 is DFQATT, CDR2 SNEGSKA (reference sequence). CDR3 residues: CCARSSGTNTGELFF. CDR3 nucleotide sequence: TGCTGTGCTAGATCTAGCGGGACGAACACCGGGGAGCTGTTTTTT.

This clonotype was observed many times. This chain joins TRBV28 and TRBJ2-5; TRBD1 matches 10 bases. Germline V gene data show CDR1 as MDHEN and CDR2 as SYDVKM. The junction had 10 bases not matched to a gene; V was cut back by 5 bases and J by 4 bases. The CDR3 consists of 16 residues. The CDR3 DNA reads TGTGCCAGCAGTCCAAGTCGGACAGGGGGGGGAGAGACCCAGTACTTC. The encoded protein is CASSPSRTGGGETQYF.

This clonotype was counted only a few times. This chain uses TRBV10-1 with TRBJ2-3; 9 bases are shared with TRBD2. Germline lookup yields CDR1 WNHNN and CDR2 SYGVQD (reference sequence). The CDR3 sequence is 15 residues long. J was trimmed by 4 bases and V by 5 bases; bases with no gene match: 7. CDR3 protein: CASSMLAGVPDTQYF. The CDR3 DNA follows: TGCGCCAGCAGTATGTTAGCGGGAGTACCAGATACGCAGTATTTT.

There are many counts of this clonotype. The chain has TRBV6-5 and TRBJ2-7; D may be TRBD1 (5 bases). Trimming left V 2 bases short and J 3 bases short, with 8 bases between. The CDR3 totals 13 residues. The V gene's germline CDR1 is MNHEY and CDR2 SVGAGI. CDR3 in DNA: TGTGCCAGCAGTTACCAGGGAAACTACGAGCAGTACTTC. This sequence encodes CASSYQGNYEQYF.

There are a few counts of this clonotype. The chain employs TRBV20-1 and TRBJ2-4; the D is unclear. Germline V CDR1 and CDR2: DFQATT, SNEGSKA (reference sequence). The CDR3 contains 11 residues. CDR3 in DNA: TGCAGCGCTCGGCTGAAAAACATTCAGTACTTC. Translating it yields CSARLKNIQYF.

The gene calls are TRBV7-2 and TRBJ2-5; the D gene is possibly TRBD2 (7 bases). Trimming removed 7 bases at V and 2 bases at J, with 17 bases between. The CDR3 runs 15 residues. Germline values: CDR1 SGHTA, CDR2 FQGNSA. CDR3 protein: CASNSRGRGQETQYF. Here the CDR3 DNA reads TGTGCCAGCAACTCCCGGGGGCGGGGGCAAGAGACCCAGTACTTC.

In its sample, this clonotype was seen many times. This chain connects TRBV12-3 or TRBV12-4 to TRBJ1-6; possible D gene TRBD1, 6 bases. This CDR3 is 14 amino acids long. Between the trimmed V and J ends, which lost 3 bases and 10 bases, there was a span of 13 bases. The CDR3 sequence is CASSLQGFGSPLHF. CDR3 in DNA: TGTGCCAGCAGTTTGCAGGGGTTTGGCTCACCCCTCCACTTT.

The rearrangement links TRBV28 to TRBJ2-5; TRBD1 matches 7 bases. J lost 5 bases, V lost 7 bases, and 10 bases had no gene match. The CDR3 totals 14 residues. In germline, CDR1 is MDHEN, CDR2 SYDVKM. In DNA, the CDR3 is TGTGCCAGCAACCTAGGGGGCTATGGGGAGACCCAGTACTTC. It translates to CASNLGGYGETQYF.

This clonotype has just a few counts. The V and J genes are TRBV5-1 and TRBJ2-3; D call uncertain. The CDR3 length is 15 residues. CDR1 and CDR2 from the germline V gene are SGHRS and YFSETQ. V was pared by 0 bases and J by 3 bases, with 11 bases between. CDR3 bases: TGCGCCAGCAGCTTGGTTAGCAGTCGAACAGATACGCAGTATTTT. Translation gives CASSLVSSRTDTQYF.

The gene calls are TRBV24-1 and TRBJ1-5; weak D call: TRBD1 (5 bases). The V end lost 11 bases, the J end lost 7 bases, and 14 bases lay between the germline ends. The V gene's germline CDR1 is KGHDR and CDR2 SFDVKD. The CDR3 loop spans 12 amino acids. In nucleotides, the CDR3 is TGTGCCAGTAGCGGGGACCCCCAGCCCCAGCATTTT. This sequence encodes CASSGDPQPQHF.

The chain couples TRBV5-8 to TRBJ1-1; weak D call: TRBD1 (6 bases). The length of the CDR3 is 16 residues. The ends were cut back, 3 bases at V and 3 bases at J, with 18 bases in the middle. The germline CDR1 and CDR2 sequences are SGHTS and YDEGEE. The CDR3 here is CASSSGLGRQDTEAFF. The CDR3 DNA sequence: TGTGCCAGCAGCTCCGGACTGGGAAGACAGGACACTGAAGCTTTCTTT.

At least ten counts were recorded for this clonotype. This chain connects TRBV20-1 to TRBJ2-3; 8 positions match TRBD2. Per germline, CDR1 DFQATT and CDR2 SNEGSKA (reference sequence). With 6 bases clipped from V and 2 bases from J, the junction kept 7 bases outside the gene matches. This CDR3 comprises 14 residues. The CDR3 bases are TGCAGTGCCCCCCTAGCGGGCTTCACAGATACGCAGTATTTT. It specifies CSAPLAGFTDTQYF.

The CDR3 region is CASSPGLAPYEQYF. CDR3 nucleotide sequence: TGTGCCAGCAGCCCGGGACTAGCCCCCTACGAGCAGTACTTC. This sequence joins TRBV7-2 and TRBJ2-7; 9 bases align to TRBD2. The V segment lost 5 bases and the J segment 2 bases; nucleotides outside the gene matches: 4. CDR1 SGHTA and CDR2 FQGNSA come from the germline V gene. The CDR3 runs 14 residues.

The genes are TRBV6-1 and TRBJ2-6; either TRBD1 or TRBD2 may fit D (5 bases each). Looked up from germline, CDR1 is MNHNS and CDR2 is SASEGT. Trimming removed 4 bases at V and 2 bases at J, with 9 bases between. CDR3 length: 15 residues. The CDR3: CASSGGLAGANVLTF. The CDR3 region has the DNA TGTGCCAGCAGTGGGGGGTTGGCTGGGGCCAACGTCCTGACTTTC.

This chain joins TRBV5-1 and TRBJ1-1; a weak D match, TRBD1 (5 bases). CDR1 and CDR2 (germline): SGHRS, YFSETQ. Trimming left V 3 bases short and J 7 bases short, with 13 bases between. The CDR3 covers 13 residues. The CDR3 region has the DNA TGCGCCAGCAGCTGGACTGCGGACATTGAAGCTTTCTTT. Residues: CASSWTADIEAFF.

The CDR3 sequence is CASSLLRGEQFF. In DNA, the CDR3 is TGTGCCAGCAGCTTACTAAGGGGAGAGCAGTTCTTC. The chain joins TRBV7-9 to TRBJ2-1; maybe TRBD1 (5 bases). V lost 2 bases and J lost 10, with 9 bases in between. The CDR3 length is 12 residues. Looked up from germline, CDR1 is SEHNR and CDR2 is FQNEAQ (reference sequence).

This clonotype was detected only a few times. This chain joins TRBV14 and TRBJ1-2, with 9 bases lining up with TRBD1. The trim removed 4 bases at V and 7 bases at J, leaving 10 bases unmatched. This CDR3 is built from 15 residues. Germline assignment: CDR1 SGHDN and CDR2 FVKESK. The CDR3 here is CASSPTGGLGFGYTF. CDR3 coding DNA: TGTGCCAGCAGCCCCACAGGGGGCCTGGGGTTTGGCTACACCTTC.

This clonotype has more than one count but fewer than ten. V is TRBV4-2 and J is TRBJ2-5; weak D call: TRBD1 (6 bases). The CDR3 covers 14 residues. CDR1 and CDR2 from the germline V gene are LGHNA and YNFKEQ. Trimming stripped 5 bases from V and 7 bases from J, with 17 bases between. Written as DNA, the CDR3 is TGTGCCAGCAGCTCTCCCAGGGGCCCAGGGACCCAGTACTTC. It yields the protein CASSSPRGPGTQYF.